The TCR beta chain under discussion was sequenced for a study of shared clonotypes between healthy human individuals. Study-level information: Three plates were used per donor for CD4 naive, three for CD4 memory, two for CD8 naive and one for CD8 memory.

For this clone: Its antigen is undetermined.

The data were produced by immunoSEQ multiplex PCR, yet TCRdb's version contains in-frame clones alone and is incomplete. The table includes 1.6 million or so clones, more than 95% detected once. Study observations and caveats: Non-shared clonotypes showed lower generation probabilities than clonotypes common to all four donors.

Germline V gives CDR1 SNHLY, CDR2 FYNNEI. The CDR3 extends over 13 amino acids. With 9 bases removed from V and 0 bases from J, the gap between germline ends came to 12 bases. This clonotype was sampled from a man aged 25 to 40 in good health. Sample: naive CD4+ T cells sorted from blood. The subset denotes: CD45RA+ positively selected. V gene TRBV2 combines with J gene TRBJ2-7; a possible D gene is TRBD2 (5 bases). The CDR3 DNA is TGTGCCAGAAGGACTTCTAGCTCCTACGAGCAGTACTTC. This codes for CARRTSSSYEQYF.